These 28 T cell receptor beta chains were all obtained from the same sample, sequenced in a study of blood T cell repertoires in COVID-19 (dated by TCRdb to 2020 to 2021). Library preparation used the immunoSEQ multiplex PCR assay. As stored in TCRdb, this immuneACCESS dataset retains in-frame rearrangements with V and J assigned. A fraction of the clones does not appear; measured against another copy, unresolved V genes explain less than half of the discrepancy, and the remainder lacks a known reason. For this sample the table gives hundreds of thousands of clones, of which about 87% were detected only once. The ten top clones hold about 9.1% of the sample. The sequencing sample was made of peripheral blood. These receptors all come from a human donor in a cohort sampled during active COVID-19.

This clone was counted only a few times. The chain carries TRBV28 and TRBJ2-1, with 9 nucleotides matching TRBD1. The CDR3 has 15 residues. The trim removed 4 bases at V and 5 bases at J, leaving 6 bases unmatched. Germline V gene sequence: CDR1 MDHEN, CDR2 SYDVKM. The DNA of the CDR3 is TGTGCCAGCAGTTCCCCCGGGACAGGGAACAATGAGCAGTTCTTC. Its protein product is CASSSPGTGNNEQFF.

In its sample, this clone was seen once. The V call is TRBV7-2, the J call TRBJ2-2, with 13 bases that match TRBD2. CDR1 SGHTA and CDR2 FQGNSA come from the germline V gene. J lost 5 bases, V lost 5 bases, and 11 bases had no gene match. This CDR3 spans 18 amino acids. CDR3 sequence (DNA): TGTGCCAGCAGCCAACCTCGACTAGCGGGGGGAAATACCGGGGAGCTGTTTTTT. It is translated as CASSQPRLAGGNTGELFF.

The V call is TRBV28, the J call TRBJ2-3, with 9 nucleotides matching TRBD1. The ends lost 5 bases at V and 5 bases at J; junction bases unmatched: 8. The CDR3 sequence is 15 residues long. Per germline, CDR1 MDHEN and CDR2 SYDVKM. The CDR3 reads CASSEPGQGLDTQYF. CDR3 bases: TGTGCCAGCAGTGAGCCGGGACAGGGTTTAGATACGCAGTATTTT.

In this sample, this clone turned up a few times. The chain carries TRBV7-3 and TRBJ1-2, with unresolved D. The CDR3 extends over 14 amino acids. Trimming took off 2 bases at V and 7 bases at J, with 14 bases between the two ends. CDR1 and CDR2 (germline): SGHTA, FQGTGA. CDR3 loop: CASSLGDLVSGYTF. In nucleotides, the CDR3 is TGTGCCAGCAGCTTAGGAGATCTGGTAAGTGGCTACACCTTC.

CDR3: CASSQAGGLPDTQYF. The DNA of the CDR3 is TGTGCCAGCAGCCAAGCGGGGGGGCTCCCAGATACGCAGTATTTT. The chain employs TRBV4-2 and TRBJ2-3; 8 bases map to TRBD2. This CDR3 has 15 amino acids. Germline V gene lookup returns CDR1 LGHNA and CDR2 YNFKEQ. J lost 4 bases, V lost 1 base, and 4 bases had no gene match.

This chain uses TRBV24-1 with TRBJ2-5; D may be TRBD1 (6 bases). CDR3 length equals 14 residues. V dropped 5 bases and J dropped 2 bases, with 11 bases sitting between them. Germline assignment: CDR1 KGHDR and CDR2 SFDVKD. The CDR3 DNA reads TGTGCCACCAGTGCCCCAGGACAGCAAGAGACCCAGTACTTC. It specifies CATSAPGQQETQYF.

The chain links TRBV19 to TRBJ1-5, with D hard to call. The V end was cut by 3 bases, the J end by 0 bases, with 12 bases between. The CDR3 runs 16 residues. Germline-derived CDR1 and CDR2 are LNHDA and SQIVND (reference sequence). CDR3 sequence: CASSILSAVSNQPQHF. CDR3 in DNA: TGTGCCAGTAGTATCTTATCGGCGGTTAGCAATCAGCCCCAGCATTTT.

The table lists this clone with a few counts. The V and J genes are TRBV5-1 and TRBJ2-7; D gene uncertain. V was shortened by 1 base and J by 1 base, with 9 bases between the two germline ends. CDR1 SGHRS and CDR2 YFSETQ come from the germline V gene. The CDR3 has 14 amino acids. This CDR3 reads CASSLYFTSYEQYF. For the CDR3, the DNA is TGCGCCAGCAGCTTGTACTTCACTTCCTACGAGCAGTACTTC.

The gene calls are TRBV6-1 and TRBJ2-5, with TRBD2 as a possible D gene (6 bases). Germline V gene sequence: CDR1 MNHNS, CDR2 SASEGT. V was pared by 3 bases and J by 1 base, with 12 bases between. The CDR3 totals 15 residues. CDR3 amino acids: CASSEGRTPQETQYF. For the CDR3, the DNA is TGTGCCAGCAGTGAGGGGAGGACACCCCAAGAGACCCAGTACTTC.

V gene TRBV28 combines with J gene TRBJ2-1; 7 nucleotides line up with TRBD1. The CDR3 runs to 14 residues. The V segment lost 1 base and the J segment 9 bases; nucleotides outside the gene matches: 6. Germline CDR1 MDHEN, CDR2 SYDVKM. CDR3 amino acids: CASSLSQGDSEQFF. The CDR3, as DNA: TGTGCCAGCAGTTTATCTCAGGGGGACAGTGAGCAGTTCTTC.

J is TRBJ2-2 and V is TRBV27; the D gene is possibly TRBD2 (6 bases). The germline V and J ends were trimmed by 4 bases and 5 bases, with 26 bases remaining between them. From germline, CDR1 is MNHEY and CDR2 SMNVEV (reference sequence). This CDR3 comprises 19 residues. CDR3 sequence reads: CASSSRAGTPGGRTGELFF. The CDR3 nucleotides read TGTGCCAGCAGTTCCCGTGCCGGGACTCCCGGGGGACGGACCGGGGAGCTGTTTTTT.

This chain links TRBV5-1 with TRBJ1-2, with D tentatively TRBD1 (5 bases). V dropped 5 bases and J dropped 4 bases, with 12 bases sitting between them. Germline V gene sequence: CDR1 SGHRS, CDR2 YFSETQ. The CDR3 sequence is 13 residues long. Here the CDR3 reads CASSKDTSYGYTF. The CDR3, as DNA: TGCGCCAGCAGTAAGGACACCAGCTATGGCTACACCTTC.

This clone was counted between two and nine times. Other nucleotide sequences from this sample produce the same CDR3. The chain employs TRBV7-3 and TRBJ2-2, with D possibly being TRBD2 (6 bases). The CDR3 consists of 15 residues. The V gene lost 5 bases and the J gene lost 2 bases, with 12 bases spanning the gap. Germline V gene sequence: CDR1 SGHTA, CDR2 FQGTGA. CDR3 protein: CASSQPGLNTGELFF. The CDR3 DNA is TGTGCCAGCAGCCAACCGGGACTCAACACCGGGGAGCTGTTTTTT. Combining the CDR3 with reference TRBV7-3 and TRBJ2-2 gives the whole variable domain GAGVSQTPSNKVTEKGKYVELRCDPISGHTALYWYRQSLGQGPEFLIYFQGTGAADDSGLPNDRFFAVRPEGSVSTLKIQRTERGDSAVYLCASSQPGLNTGELFFGEGSRLTVL.

This clone came up once. V is TRBV6-5 and J is TRBJ2-3, with D perhaps TRBD1 (5 bases). Germline CDR1 reads MNHEY; CDR2 reads SVGAGI. Trimming shortened V by 2 bases and J by 4 bases, and 10 bases separated the two germline ends. This CDR3 has 14 amino acids. CDR3 amino acids: CASSYRGSADTQYF. The CDR3, as DNA: TGTGCCAGCAGTTACAGGGGTTCCGCAGATACGCAGTATTTT.

The rearrangement joins TRBV5-1 to TRBJ2-3, with 7 positions matching TRBD2. In germline, CDR1 is SGHRS, CDR2 YFSETQ. CDR3 size: 14 residues. Germline trimming cut 4 bases from V and 4 bases from J; bases unmatched to any gene: 6. The CDR3 DNA sequence: TGCGCCAGCAGCGAATCGGGGAGGGCAGATACGCAGTATTTT. Translating gives CASSESGRADTQYF. Full variable domain (missing parts from reference TRBV5-1 and TRBJ2-3): KAGVTQTPRYLIKTRGQQVTLSCSPISGHRSVSWYQQTPGQGLQFLFEYFSETQRNKGNFPGRFSGRQFSNSRSEMNVSTLELGDSALYLCASSESGRADTQYFGPGTRLTVL.

This clone came up a few times. The chain has TRBV28 and TRBJ2-7; 11 bases map to TRBD1. V lost 3 bases, J lost 0 bases, and 10 bases stayed unmatched. The CDR3 runs to 18 residues. CDR1 is MDHEN, CDR2 SYDVKM, per germline. The CDR3 DNA follows: TGTGCCAGCAGTTTCCACTCTACCGGGACAGGGGGCTCCTACGAGCAGTACTTC. It yields the protein CASSFHSTGTGGSYEQYF.

This clone was seen only once. The rearrangement joins TRBV2 to TRBJ2-5, with a tentative D call TRBD1 (6 bases). V was trimmed by 2 bases and J by 2 bases, leaving 9 bases between them. CDR3 length: 14 amino acids. The germline V gene encodes CDR1 SNHLY and CDR2 FYNNEI. CDR3 nucleotide sequence: TGTGCCAGCAGTGAACGACAGGCACAAGAGACCCAGTACTTC. Its translation is CASSERQAQETQYF.

This clone appeared a single time. This chain connects TRBV10-3 to TRBJ2-1; D is ambiguous. V lost 1 base, J lost 10 bases, and 8 bases lay in between. Per germline, CDR1 ENHRY and CDR2 SYGVKD. This CDR3 region has 12 residues. The CDR3 protein is CAISEFGREQFF. In nucleotides, the CDR3 is TGTGCCATCAGTGAGTTCGGTCGAGAGCAGTTCTTC.

The chain joins TRBV10-2 to TRBJ2-2; 7 bases are a match to TRBD2. The V gene end was trimmed by 4 bases and the J gene end by 5 bases; junction bases not matched to a gene: 7. The germline V gene encodes CDR1 WSHSY and CDR2 SAAADI. The CDR3 has 15 amino acids. CDR3 amino acids: CASSVLGEGTGELFF. CDR3 in DNA: TGCGCCAGCAGTGTTTTGGGGGAGGGTACCGGGGAGCTGTTTTTT.

In its sample, this clone was seen once. The rearrangement uses TRBV12-5 and TRBJ1-1; 7 positions match TRBD1. With 5 bases clipped from V and 8 bases from J, the junction kept 8 bases outside the gene matches. CDR3 length: 13 residues. CDR1 is LGHNT and CDR2 is FRNRAP in the germline V gene. The CDR3 DNA reads as TGTGCTAGTGGTCCGGGGCTGACAGGGGAAGCTTTCTTT. Protein: CASGPGLTGEAFF.

This chain links TRBV5-5 with TRBJ2-6; D may be TRBD2 (6 bases). V lost 0 bases, J lost 0 bases, and 10 bases lay in between. This CDR3 comprises 17 residues. The germline gives CDR1 SGHKS, CDR2 YYEKEE (reference sequence). CDR3 residues: CASSLGAGNSGANVLTF. The CDR3 region has the DNA TGTGCCAGCAGCTTGGGGGCGGGAAACTCTGGGGCCAACGTCCTGACTTTC.

The V gene is TRBV12-3 or TRBV12-4, the J gene TRBJ2-1; 9 bases agree with TRBD2. V shed 5 bases, J shed 5 bases, and the junction held 1 base outside the gene matches. The CDR3 runs 13 residues. CDR3 sequence: CASSPSGNNEQFF. CDR3 nucleotide sequence: TGTGCCAGCAGTCCTAGCGGGAACAATGAGCAGTTCTTC.

This chain joins TRBV10-1 and TRBJ2-3; D is unclear. CDR1 and CDR2 (germline): WNHNN, SYGVQD (reference sequence). V lost 2 bases, J lost 0 bases, and 6 bases lay in between. The CDR3 spans 14 residues. This CDR3 reads CASSELVSTDTQYF. CDR3 DNA sequence: TGCGCCAGCAGTGAGCTAGTTAGCACAGATACGCAGTATTTT.

The gene calls are TRBV10-3 and TRBJ2-1, with TRBD2 identical over 9 bases. CDR1 and CDR2 from the germline V gene are ENHRY and SYGVKD. Unmatched junction bases numbered 8, after V lost 6 bases and J lost 5 bases. The CDR3 has 15 residues. DNA of the CDR3: TGTGCCATCAGGGCTAGCGGGGCCCCAAACAATGAGCAGTTCTTC. Protein product: CAIRASGAPNNEQFF.

This chain connects TRBV2 to TRBJ2-7; TRBD2 matches 10 bases. The CDR3 spans 13 residues. The germline CDR1 and CDR2 sequences are SNHLY and FYNNEI. V was clipped by 6 bases and J by 6 bases; unmatched bases: 5. As DNA, the CDR3 is TGTGCCAGCAGGCCCAGCGGGGGGGCCGAGCAGTACTTC. Residues: CASRPSGGAEQYF.

This clone was counted a single time. V gene TRBV5-5 combines with J gene TRBJ2-1; a weak D match, TRBD2 (7 bases). Trimming cost V 5 bases and J 1 base, with 13 bases left between them. This CDR3 region has 15 residues. Germline V gene data show CDR1 as SGHKS and CDR2 as YYEKEE (reference sequence). CDR3 loop: CASRDSGTSYNEQFF. The CDR3 coding sequence is TGTGCCAGCAGGGACAGCGGGACTTCCTACAATGAGCAGTTCTTC.

The gene calls are TRBV7-6 and TRBJ2-1, with a possible D match to TRBD2 (5 bases). The CDR3 consists of 16 residues. From germline, CDR1 is SGHVS and CDR2 FNYEAQ. The ends were cut back, 2 bases at V and 3 bases at J, with 14 bases in the middle. CDR3 nucleotides: TGTGCCAGCAGCTTAAGGTTGGACGGAGGCTACAATGAGCAGTTCTTC. This translates into CASSLRLDGGYNEQFF.

The V call is TRBV27, the J call TRBJ1-5, with D possibly matching TRBD1 (6 bases). This CDR3 region has 18 residues. Trimming removed 8 bases from V and 0 bases from J, with 23 bases in between. Germline-derived CDR1 and CDR2 are MNHEY and SMNVEV (reference sequence). CDR3 residues: CASHFHRQARVSNQPQHF. In nucleotides, the CDR3 is TGTGCCAGCCATTTCCATCGACAGGCCAGAGTTAGCAATCAGCCCCAGCATTTT.